A single sample is the source of the 25 T cell receptor beta chains below, sequenced in a study of blood T cell repertoires in COVID-19 (dated by TCRdb to between 2020 and 2021). The library was produced with the immunoSEQ multiplex PCR assay. What TCRdb holds here is the immuneACCESS table cut down to in-frame rearrangements. Part of the clones is not present; checked against another copy, under half of the missing clones reflect an unresolved V gene, and the others are unexplained. This sample holds approximately 100,000 clones; around 89% were observed only once. Approximately 1.1% of the sample rests with the top ten. Sample: peripheral blood. The source is a human donor in a cohort sampled during active COVID-19.

V usage is TRBV7-3 and J usage is TRBJ2-1, with TRBD2 matching over 10 bases. This CDR3 is 16 amino acids long. V lost 2 bases to trimming and J lost 3 bases; unmatched junction nucleotides: 4. Germline V gene sequence: CDR1 SGHTA, CDR2 FQGTGA. For the CDR3, the DNA is TGTGCCAGCAGCTTATCCGGGACTAGCGACTACAATGAGCAGTTCTTC. Encoded protein: CASSLSGTSDYNEQFF.

V and J are TRBV7-3 and TRBJ1-4; a weak D match, TRBD1 (6 bases). V lost 5 bases to trimming and J lost 4 bases, with 14 bases between them. The CDR3 sequence is 15 residues long. In germline, CDR1 is SGHTA, CDR2 FQGTGA. The CDR3 coding sequence is TGTGCCAGCAGCCCAACAGGGTCTGATAATGAAAAACTGTTTTTT. This sequence encodes CASSPTGSDNEKLFF.

Only a few counts were recorded for this clone. The gene calls are TRBV2 and TRBJ1-5; unclear D gene. CDR1 SNHLY and CDR2 FYNNEI come from the germline V gene. V was clipped by 5 bases and J by 7 bases, with 15 bases between them. CDR3 length: 14 amino acids. CDR3 coding DNA: TGTGCCAGCAGTCACGAGGGAGTTGGACAGCCCCAGCATTTT. Translating gives CASSHEGVGQPQHF.

The V gene is TRBV18, the J gene TRBJ1-2; maybe TRBD1 (5 bases). CDR3 length equals 13 residues. V gave up 6 bases and J gave up 8 bases, with 16 bases separating them. Germline V lookup: CDR1 KGHSH, CDR2 LQKENI. The chain's CDR3 is CASSLQPGEGYTF. Here the CDR3 DNA reads TGTGCCAGCTCTCTCCAACCGGGGGAGGGCTACACCTTC.

The chain is built from TRBV7-9 and TRBJ2-5; 7 nucleotides agree with TRBD1. The CDR3 is made up of 16 amino acids. CDR1 is SEHNR, CDR2 FQNEAQ, per germline (reference sequence). Trimming cost V 3 bases and J 2 bases; bases outside gene matches: 9. The CDR3 loop reads CASSFLPGTEQETQYF. CDR3 nucleotides: TGTGCCAGCAGCTTCCTTCCGGGGACAGAACAAGAGACCCAGTACTTC.

The chain joins TRBV7-9 to TRBJ1-1; TRBD1 is a possible D gene (5 bases). CDR3 length: 14 amino acids. The V gene lost 5 bases and the J gene lost 2 bases, with 12 bases spanning the gap. Germline V gene data show CDR1 as SEHNR and CDR2 as FQNEAQ (reference sequence). CDR3 coding DNA: TGTGCCAGCAGCGCAAACAGGTTCAACACTGAAGCTTTCTTT. Translated, it gives CASSANRFNTEAFF.

V and J are TRBV7-3 and TRBJ1-2; 8 bases line up with TRBD1. The CDR3 has 14 amino acids. The V gene's germline CDR1 is SGHTA and CDR2 FQGTGA. V shed 5 bases, J shed 8 bases, and the junction held 10 bases outside the gene matches. This CDR3 is CASSPPDRARGYTF. The CDR3, as DNA: TGTGCCAGCAGCCCACCGGACAGGGCTCGGGGCTACACCTTC.

This rearrangement joins TRBV5-1 to TRBJ1-6; no clear D. Trimming cost V 0 bases and J 8 bases, with 12 bases left between them. Germline assignment: CDR1 SGHRS and CDR2 YFSETQ. CDR3 length equals 15 residues. The CDR3 region is CASSLVESMDSPLHF. CDR3 DNA sequence: TGCGCCAGCAGCTTGGTTGAGAGTATGGATTCACCCCTCCACTTT.

This chain uses TRBV7-9 with TRBJ2-5; TRBD2 is a possible D gene (5 bases). Per germline, CDR1 SEHNR and CDR2 FQNEAQ (reference sequence). This CDR3 has 10 amino acids. Trimming removed 5 bases at V and 9 bases at J, with 7 bases between. The CDR3 DNA reads as TGTGCCAGCAGCCCCGGGGCCCAGTACTTC. Its protein is CASSPGAQYF.

The chain joins TRBV10-1 to TRBJ2-3; 8 nucleotides align to TRBD2. CDR3 length: 15 residues. The V segment lost 5 bases and the J segment 0 bases; nucleotides outside the gene matches: 4. Per the germline V gene, CDR1 is WNHNN and CDR2 is SYGVQD (reference sequence). The CDR3 sequence: CASSLAGPSTDTQYF. The CDR3 nucleotides are TGCGCCAGCAGTTTAGCGGGACCCAGCACAGATACGCAGTATTTT.

The chain combines TRBV7-6 with TRBJ1-1; 8 nucleotides match TRBD1. Germline V gene sequence: CDR1 SGHVS, CDR2 FNYEAQ. V shed 2 bases and J 6 bases; nucleotides not matched to a gene: 5. The CDR3 covers 14 residues. CDR3 bases: TGTGCCAGCAGCTTAACAGGGGGGGTATCTGAAGCTTTCTTT. This translates into CASSLTGGVSEAFF.

The chain couples TRBV28 to TRBJ1-6; D uncertain. Trimming pared 6 bases from V and 4 bases from J, leaving 19 bases between. Germline V gives CDR1 MDHEN, CDR2 SYDVKM. The CDR3 runs 17 residues. The CDR3, as DNA: TGTGCCAGCAGCTCATTTGAGGAGAGTGCTTATAATTCACCCCTCCACTTT. As protein: CASSSFEESAYNSPLHF.

The V and J genes are TRBV23-1 and TRBJ1-2; 10 bases match TRBD1. TRBV23-1 is an open reading frame, and its role is uncertain. This CDR3 region has 16 residues. V lost 0 bases, J lost 4 bases, and 5 bases stayed unmatched. The CDR3 coding sequence is TGCGCCAGCAGTCAATCGACAGGGGGCATAGGCTATGGCTACACCTTC. It specifies CASSQSTGGIGYGYTF.

The J gene is TRBJ1-5, the V gene TRBV5-6; possibly TRBD1 for D (5 bases). The CDR3 runs 17 residues. Germline-derived CDR1 and CDR2 are SGHDT and YYEEEE. Trimming took off 4 bases at V and 0 bases at J, with 17 bases between the two ends. The CDR3 nucleotides are TGTGCCAGCAGCAGCCGGACGGGGGGACCTAGCAATCAGCCCCAGCATTTT. Translating gives CASSSRTGGPSNQPQHF.

The chain recombines TRBV27 with TRBJ1-2; 7 nucleotides agree with TRBD1. This CDR3 contains 18 residues. J was trimmed by 4 bases and V by 3 bases; bases with no gene match: 17. Germline V gene sequence: CDR1 MNHEY, CDR2 SMNVEV (reference sequence). The CDR3 sequence: CASSFRVYRDRDIYGYTF. In nucleotides, the CDR3 is TGTGCCAGCAGTTTCCGCGTGTATCGAGACAGGGATATCTATGGCTACACCTTC.

The chain is built from TRBV7-9 and TRBJ1-4; 8 bases fit TRBD1. CDR3 length: 15 amino acids. V dropped 1 base and J dropped 6; count of bases not matched to a gene: 4. Germline assignment: CDR1 SEHNR and CDR2 FQNEAQ (reference sequence). Written as DNA, the CDR3 is TGTGCCAGCAGCTTAGGTTGGACAGGGTATGAAAAACTGTTTTTT. Protein sequence: CASSLGWTGYEKLFF.

The gene calls are TRBV7-2 and TRBJ1-2, with D perhaps TRBD1 (6 bases). V lost 0 bases and J lost 7, with 15 bases in between. This CDR3 contains 15 residues. Germline V CDR1 and CDR2: SGHTA, FQGNSA. CDR3 amino acids: CASSLAPQGRSGYTF. The CDR3 DNA follows: TGTGCCAGCAGCTTAGCACCACAGGGAAGGTCTGGCTACACCTTC.

The chain carries TRBV12-5 and TRBJ1-3; TRBD1 is a possible D gene (6 bases). The CDR3 is 15 amino acids. The V end was cut by 6 bases, the J end by 0 bases, with 12 bases between. Germline V gene sequence: CDR1 LGHNT, CDR2 FRNRAP. The CDR3 DNA sequence: TGTGCTAGTGGAGAAACAGGGTACTCTGGAAACACCATATATTTT. The encoded protein is CASGETGYSGNTIYF.

The chain carries TRBV12-5 and TRBJ1-5; perhaps TRBD1 as D (6 bases). Germline V gives CDR1 LGHNT, CDR2 FRNRAP. Trimming removed 1 base from V and 5 bases from J, with 12 bases in between. The CDR3 runs 15 residues. CDR3 in DNA: TGTGCTAGTGGTTTGGGAATACAGGGTTATCAGCCCCAGCATTTT. Amino acids: CASGLGIQGYQPQHF.

The chain links TRBV11-2 to TRBJ2-1; D gene uncertain. The CDR3 length is 13 residues. Looked up from germline, CDR1 is SGHAT and CDR2 is FQNNGV. Trimming removed 0 bases at V and 7 bases at J, with 7 bases between. The CDR3 here is CASSLDLRNEQFF. CDR3 bases: TGTGCCAGCAGCTTAGATCTCAGGAATGAGCAGTTCTTC.

The chain joins TRBV5-6 to TRBJ2-7; 7 bases fit TRBD2. Per germline, CDR1 SGHDT and CDR2 YYEEEE. The junction had 11 bases not matched to a gene; V was cut back by 5 bases and J by 3 bases. This CDR3 contains 15 residues. The CDR3 reads CASSSLAREDYEQYF. CDR3 bases: TGTGCCAGCAGTTCCCTAGCACGGGAGGACTACGAGCAGTACTTC.

This chain joins TRBV6-6 and TRBJ1-3; 11 nucleotides align to TRBD1. Per the germline V gene, CDR1 is MNHNY and CDR2 is SVGAGI (reference sequence). Trimming removed 7 bases from V and 9 bases from J; junction bases left unmatched: 8. The CDR3 is made up of 14 amino acids. This CDR3 reads CASTPGTGGITIYF. CDR3 bases: TGTGCCAGCACCCCCGGGACAGGGGGGATCACCATATATTTT.

This chain links TRBV6-5 with TRBJ1-4; D possibly corresponds to TRBD1 (5 bases). Germline loops: CDR1 MNHEY, CDR2 SVGAGI. V was shortened by 6 bases and J by 5 bases, with 13 bases between the two germline ends. The CDR3 length is 14 residues. The CDR3 DNA sequence: TGTGCCAGCAGGACGACGGGGGGGAATGAAAAACTGTTTTTT. Protein product: CASRTTGGNEKLFF.

This clone occurred once. The genes are TRBV28 and TRBJ1-2; D unclear. Trimming stripped 3 bases from V and 0 bases from J, with 8 bases between. CDR1 is MDHEN and CDR2 is SYDVKM in the germline V gene. The CDR3 loop spans 14 amino acids. The CDR3 sequence is CASSFVQTNYGYTF. In DNA, the CDR3 is TGTGCCAGCAGTTTCGTTCAGACTAACTATGGCTACACCTTC.

V gene TRBV9 combines with J gene TRBJ1-2, with D possibly TRBD1 on 5 matching bases. V was shortened by 0 bases and J by 7 bases, with 13 bases between the two germline ends. The CDR3 has 14 amino acids. Germline CDR1 is SGDLS and CDR2 is YYNGEE. This CDR3 is CASSVGQLTFGYTF. CDR3 sequence (DNA): TGTGCCAGCAGCGTAGGACAGCTTACCTTTGGCTACACCTTC.